A single T cell receptor (beta chain) is shown here with its context. These data originate in a study of monozygotic twins with inflammatory bowel disease. The CDR3 consists of 13 residues. TCRdb reanalyzed the 5' RACE reads, giving one entry per CDR3 protein sequence and no DNA. The record lists about 300,000 distinct CDR3 sequences, of which the ten most abundant hold 5.5% to 6.5%. The source of this sequence is a human donor with ulcerative colitis or Crohn's disease, or a healthy co-twin of an affected twin (not recorded which). This chain joins TRBV12-3 or TRBV12-4 and TRBJ2-2; the D gene TCRdb calls, TRBD1, cannot be checked with no DNA. Source material: blood. The chain's CDR3 is CASSLGDRGMVFF.